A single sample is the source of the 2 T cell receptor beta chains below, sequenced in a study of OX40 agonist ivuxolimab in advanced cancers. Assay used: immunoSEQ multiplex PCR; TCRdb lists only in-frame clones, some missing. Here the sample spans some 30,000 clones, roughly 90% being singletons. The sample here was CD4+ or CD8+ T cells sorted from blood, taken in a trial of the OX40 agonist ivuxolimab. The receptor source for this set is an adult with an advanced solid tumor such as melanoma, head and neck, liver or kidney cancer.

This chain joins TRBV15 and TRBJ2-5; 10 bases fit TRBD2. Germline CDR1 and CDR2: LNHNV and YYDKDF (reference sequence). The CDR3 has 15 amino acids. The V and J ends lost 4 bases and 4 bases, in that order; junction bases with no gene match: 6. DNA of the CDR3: TGTGCCACCAGCACCCGGACTAGCGGACCAGAGACCCAGTACTTC. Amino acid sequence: CATSTRTSGPETQYF.

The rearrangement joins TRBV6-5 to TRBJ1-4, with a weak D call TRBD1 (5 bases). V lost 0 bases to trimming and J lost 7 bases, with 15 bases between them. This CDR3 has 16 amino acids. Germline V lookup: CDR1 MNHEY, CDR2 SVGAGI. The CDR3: CASSYSGTSGREKLFF. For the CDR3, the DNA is TGTGCCAGCAGTTACTCTGGGACGTCCGGTCGTGAAAAACTGTTTTTT.